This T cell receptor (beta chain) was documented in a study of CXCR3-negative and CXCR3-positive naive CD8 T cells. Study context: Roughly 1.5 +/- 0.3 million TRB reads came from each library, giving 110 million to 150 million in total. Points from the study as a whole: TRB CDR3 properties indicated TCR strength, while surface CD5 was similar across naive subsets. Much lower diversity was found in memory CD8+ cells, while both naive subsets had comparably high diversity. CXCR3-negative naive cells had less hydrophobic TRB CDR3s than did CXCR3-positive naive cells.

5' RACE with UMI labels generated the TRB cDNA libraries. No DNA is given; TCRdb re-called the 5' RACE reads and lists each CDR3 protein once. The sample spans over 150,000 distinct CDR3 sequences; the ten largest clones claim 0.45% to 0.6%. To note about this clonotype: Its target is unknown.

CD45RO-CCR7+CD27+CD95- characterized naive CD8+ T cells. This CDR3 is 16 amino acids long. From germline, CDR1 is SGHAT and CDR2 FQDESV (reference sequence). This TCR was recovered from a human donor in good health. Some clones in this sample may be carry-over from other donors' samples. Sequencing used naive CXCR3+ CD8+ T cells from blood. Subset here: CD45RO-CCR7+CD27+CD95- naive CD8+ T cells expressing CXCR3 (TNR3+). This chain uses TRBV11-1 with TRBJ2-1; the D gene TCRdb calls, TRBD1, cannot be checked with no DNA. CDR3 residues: CASSQTRTPGTGEQFF.